A selection of T cell receptor beta chains follows, all from one sample in a study of blood T cell repertoires in COVID-19. Sequencing used immunoSEQ multiplex PCR; TCRdb keeps in-frame clones, though not all of them. This table holds more than 300,000 clones, approximately 87% found once. The sequencing input was PBMCs or T cells enriched from blood (not recorded which). These receptors came from a man aged 35 to 55 in a cohort exposed to, infected with or recovered from COVID-19 (not recorded which). The CDR3 runs from the conserved cysteine through the conserved F or W. D genes are given only for firm matches. For some rows the clone size is stated as once, few or many, or as a class when expanded; others skip it.

TRBV14	16	.	TRBD1	TRBJ2-2	TGTGCCAGCAGCCAAATAGGGACAGCGAACACCGGGGAGCTGTTTTTT	CASSQIGTANTGELFF
TRBV14	17	.	TRBD2	TRBJ2-7	TGTGCCAGCAGCCCTAAAGTCGGGAGCGGGAAGCCCTACGAGCAGTACTTC	CASSPKVGSGKPYEQYF
TRBV11-3	16	.	.	TRBJ1-5	TGTGCCAGCGCTTTTTTATCGAGGCGCAGCAATCAGCCCCAGCATTTT	CASAFLSRRSNQPQHF
TRBV30	13	.	TRBD2	TRBJ2-4	TGTGCCTGGAGTGGTAGCGGGGGGAACATTCAGTACTTC	CAWSGSGGNIQYF
TRBV10-3	14	.	TRBD2	TRBJ2-1	TGTGCCATATCTCGGGAGGGCCCCTACAATGAGCAGTTCTTC	CAISREGPYNEQFF
TRBV27	15	.	.	TRBJ2-7	TGTGCCAGCAGCTTATCCCGGTTTTCCACCTACGAGCAGTACTTC	CASSLSRFSTYEQYF
TRBV7-9	14	.	TRBD1	TRBJ1-1	TGTGCCAGCAGCTTATCCCAGGGGGGCACTGAAGCTTTCTTT	CASSLSQGGTEAFF
TRBV7-2	16	.	.	TRBJ2-3	TGTGCCAGCAGCTTAGGGCGGGGTAGCGGCACAGATACGCAGTATTTT	CASSLGRGSGTDTQYF
TRBV2	13	.	.	TRBJ1-1	TGTGCCAGCAGTGGAAGGGGAAGGACTGAAGCTTTCTTT	CASSGRGRTEAFF
TRBV5-1	14	.	.	TRBJ2-7	TGCGCCAGCAGCTCAGGGTTCCTAGAAGGCGAGCAGTACTTC	CASSSGFLEGEQYF
TRBV28	18	.	TRBD2	TRBJ2-7	TGTGCCAGCAGTTTGGAACTAGCGGGCAATAAGGCGGCCTACGAGCAGTACTTC	CASSLELAGNKAAYEQYF
TRBV5-6	15	.	TRBD2	TRBJ2-3	TGTGCCAGCAGCTTGAGCGGGAGGGCCACAGATACGCAGTATTTT	CASSLSGRATDTQYF
TRBV11-2	16	.	.	TRBJ2-2	TGTGCCAGCAGCCCAGTGCAGGGGGGAATCACCGGGGAGCTGTTTTTT	CASSPVQGGITGELFF
TRBV27	14	.	.	TRBJ1-5	TGTGCCAGCAGTTCTCAGGGAGGAGATCAGCCCCAGCATTTT	CASSSQGGDQPQHF
TRBV7-2	14	.	.	TRBJ1-4	TGTGCCAGCAGCTTGTGGCAGGGTAATGAAAAACTGTTTTTT	CASSLWQGNEKLFF
TRBV9	15	.	TRBD2	TRBJ2-1	TGTGCCAGCAGCGATCAAGCGGGAGGAGGGAATGAGCAGTTCTTC	CASSDQAGGGNEQFF
TRBV7-9	16	.	.	TRBJ1-2	TGTGCCAGCAGCTTATACCGACAGAGTACTAACTATGGCTACACCTTC	CASSLYRQSTNYGYTF
TRBV10-2	16	once	TRBD2	TRBJ2-2	TGCGCCAGCAGTGAACCCGGGGGGGGATCTGCCGGGGAGCTGTTTTTT	CASSEPGGGSAGELFF
TRBV3-1/TRBV3-2	15	.	.	TRBJ2-1	TGTGCCAGCAGCCATGACTATCTCGGCTACAATGAGCAGTTCTTC	CASSHDYLGYNEQFF
TRBV6-5	14	.	TRBD1	TRBJ1-1	TGTGCCAGCAGCTCCGGGACAGAGAACACTGAAGCTTTCTTT	CASSSGTENTEAFF